This T cell receptor (beta chain) was profiled in a study of shared clonotypes between healthy human individuals. This clone was observed once. CDR3 size: 12 residues. V shed 1 base and J shed 5 bases, with 5 bases lying between them. The V gene's germline CDR1 is MDHEN and CDR2 SYDVKM. The table came from immunoSEQ multiplex PCR; TCRdb's copy has only in-frame clones and leaves some out. The sample yields roughly 1,600,000 clones, approximately 98.5% seen once. The sample taken for sequencing was naive CD4+ T cells sorted from blood. The subset denotes: CD45RA+ positively selected. This chain uses TRBV28 with TRBJ1-1, with unresolved D. This sequence was found in a man aged 25-45 years in good health. Here the CDR3 DNA reads TGTGCCAGCAGTTTATTGGAGACTGAAGCTTTCTTT. Residues: CASSLLETEAFF. Full variable domain (outside the CDR3, taken from reference TRBV28 and TRBJ1-1): DVKVTQSSRYLVKRTGEKVFLECVQDMDHENMFWYRQDPGLGLRLIYFSYDVKMKEKGDIPEGYSVSREKKERFSLILESASTNQTSMYLCASSLLETEAFFGQGTRLTVV.